This is a list of T cell receptor beta chains from one sample in a study of blood T cell repertoires in COVID-19. Generated by immunoSEQ multiplex PCR, the TCRdb table keeps only in-frame clones and is missing some. The sample yields more than 400,000 clones, about 85% seen once. Material for sequencing was PBMCs or T cells enriched from blood (not recorded which). The receptors derive from a woman aged 18-30 years who had recovered from COVID-19. The conserved cysteine and the conserved F or W are not part of the CDR3 here. The D gene is left open where the match is weak.

d_gene | v_gene | CDR3aa
TRBD2 | TRBV27 | ASSLLAGESDTQY
TRBD2 | TRBV10-3 | AIGGGSSYEQY
NA | TRBV28 | ASSLVPGEAF
NA | TRBV14 | ASSPSSYGYT
NA | TRBV6-5 | ASSYSTGWNTEAF
NA | TRBV2 | ASRASRNTEAF
NA | TRBV7-8 | ASSFYGVPNTEAF
TRBD2 | TRBV18 | ASSPDTSGGYNEQF
TRBD1 | TRBV19 | ASSTITQGAYEQY
NA | TRBV6-5 | ASGPTGINGYT
TRBD2 | TRBV19 | ASSPTGLAGGADTQY
NA | TRBV6-5 | ASSYSAGGQTTEAF
NA | TRBV4-1 | ASSQGLGSKNIQY
NA | TRBV7-2 | ASSSRAGRGDGYT
NA | TRBV10-1 | ASSESGGSTPYEQY
NA | TRBV11-2 | ASSLGQDSSYEQY
NA | TRBV11-2 | ASSLDRGVNTEAF
NA | TRBV28 | ASRSNGNYGYT
NA | TRBV5-4 | ATNKQGNYGYT
TRBD2 | TRBV3-1/TRBV3-2 | ASSQFSAAGGAAYNEQF
NA | TRBV2 | ASSEFRDYEQY
TRBD1 | TRBV5-1 | ASRPSTGGENTIY
TRBD1 | TRBV30 | ASQGAGTEAF
TRBD1 | TRBV30 | AWSRGQGVEAF
TRBD1 | TRBV12-3/TRBV12-4 | ASRPGQGGGYT
NA | TRBV10-2 | ASADGEGDFNYGYT
NA | TRBV1 | TSSVMGLGGVITDTQY
NA | TRBV11-2 | ASRTGRGPSYEQY
NA | TRBV3-1/TRBV3-2 | ASSQSDTQY
TRBD1 | TRBV18 | ASSPDEGGRGPLNTEAF
NA | TRBV6-5 | ASRGVDPGNTIY
TRBD1 | TRBV27 | ASSQDRVNTEAF
TRBD1 | TRBV5-1 | ASSLGFGDRVYGYT
NA | TRBV2 | ASGRGVSYNEQF
TRBD1 | TRBV5-8 | ASSYRDRMNTEAF
TRBD1 | TRBV3-1/TRBV3-2 | ASSRLGQGTAGANVLT
NA | TRBV5-1 | ASSSQLVPEADTQY
NA | TRBV6-5 | ASSYSMNMNTEAF
NA | TRBV30 | ALTGIGGFDYEQY
TRBD1 | TRBV5-1 | ASSLGSRGMRSPLH